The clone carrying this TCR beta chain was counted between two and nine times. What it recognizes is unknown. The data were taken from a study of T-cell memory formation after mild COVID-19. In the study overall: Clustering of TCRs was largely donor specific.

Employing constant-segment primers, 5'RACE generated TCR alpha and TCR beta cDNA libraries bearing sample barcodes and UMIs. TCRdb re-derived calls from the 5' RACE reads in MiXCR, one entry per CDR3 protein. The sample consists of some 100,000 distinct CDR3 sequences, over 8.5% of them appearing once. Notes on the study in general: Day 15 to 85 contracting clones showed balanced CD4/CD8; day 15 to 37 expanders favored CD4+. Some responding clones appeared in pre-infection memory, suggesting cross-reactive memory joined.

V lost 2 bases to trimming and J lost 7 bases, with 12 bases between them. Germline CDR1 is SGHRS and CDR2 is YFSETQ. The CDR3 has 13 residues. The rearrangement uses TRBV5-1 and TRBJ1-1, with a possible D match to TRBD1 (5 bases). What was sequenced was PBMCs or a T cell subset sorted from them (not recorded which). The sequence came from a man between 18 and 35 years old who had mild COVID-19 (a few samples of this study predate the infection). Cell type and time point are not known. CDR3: CASSFSAGNEAFF. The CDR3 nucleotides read TGCGCCAGCAGCTTCTCGGCAGGGAATGAAGCTTTCTTT.